This T cell receptor beta chain is from a study of T-cell reconstitution after alpha-beta-depleted transplantation in children. This clonotype was counted a few times. Its antigen is currently unknown. Between the trimmed V and J ends, which lost 7 bases and 4 bases, there was a span of 13 bases. The germline CDR1 and CDR2 sequences are MNHEY and SVGEGT. This CDR3 spans 13 amino acids. Unique molecular identifiers were used to barcode this TCRbeta library. TCRdb used MiXCR to reprocess the PCR reads, holding one entry per CDR3 protein. Of just under 350,000 distinct CDR3 sequences listed, 15% to 20% were seen once; the top ten hold around 41%. Study-level findings and limits: In some patients, recipient T cells and intrathymic progenitors surviving conditioning explained high day-60 diversity.

This sequence originates from a male patient between 2 and 10 years old who had a stem cell transplant for acute lymphoblastic leukemia, so the T cells may come from the graft donor. The sample in question was PBMCs, mostly from graft donor cells, obtained 360 days after TCRalphabeta/CD19-depleted stem cell transplant. The V gene is TRBV6-2 or TRBV6-3, the J gene TRBJ1-2; D call uncertain. Here the CDR3 DNA reads TGTGCCAGCATCCCCCGGACGGGCTATGGCTACACCTTC. Residues: CASIPRTGYGYTF.